What follows is one T cell receptor (beta chain) and its context. The antigen remains unidentified. The entry originates in a study of identifying expanded T cells in peripheral blood. Trimming removed 2 bases from V and 8 bases from J, with 13 bases in between. Looked up from germline, CDR1 is SQVTM and CDR2 is ANQGSEA. The CDR3 has 13 residues. Healthy donors had no documented immune events, such as infections, while sampled. Study-level points and caveats: Differentially abundant clones: 1 to 1.5 between replicates, 16.4 at 2 to 3 weeks, 18 to 20 at four. Variance in clone template counts between approximately two-week samples significantly increased with total template count across all healthy donors.

Clones were read by immunoSEQ multiplex PCR, and TCRdb kept only the in-frame ones, dropping some. The sample yields roughly 120,000 clones, around 90% seen once. Sequencing was performed on blood. The chain carries TRBV29-1 and TRBJ1-3; D unresolved. This TCR came from a person between 18 and 69 years old in good health. CDR3 residues: CSVEPQERDTIYF. In DNA, the CDR3 is TGCAGCGTTGAACCCCAGGAGCGAGACACCATATATTTT.